This entry is about one T cell receptor (beta chain). CDR3 length: 15 residues. Germline V gene data show CDR1 as KGHSH and CDR2 as LQKENI. J was trimmed by 10 bases and V by 1 base; bases with no gene match: 6. This entry is derived from a study of cytomegalovirus exposure and HLA in healthy donors. The PCR employed 60 Vbeta primers together with 13 Jbeta primers. The assay was immunoSEQ multiplex PCR, and TCRdb's table has in-frame clones only and misses some. Among under 130,000 clones listed, about four fifths were seen once. The chain combines TRBV18 with TRBJ2-1; 11 bases are shared with TRBD2. The TCR comes from a man aged 40-49 years in good health and CMV-seronegative. The sample was PBMCs. CDR3 loop: CASSPHFLAGGEQFF. The CDR3 nucleotides are TGTGCCAGCTCACCACATTTCCTAGCGGGAGGCGAGCAGTTCTTC.